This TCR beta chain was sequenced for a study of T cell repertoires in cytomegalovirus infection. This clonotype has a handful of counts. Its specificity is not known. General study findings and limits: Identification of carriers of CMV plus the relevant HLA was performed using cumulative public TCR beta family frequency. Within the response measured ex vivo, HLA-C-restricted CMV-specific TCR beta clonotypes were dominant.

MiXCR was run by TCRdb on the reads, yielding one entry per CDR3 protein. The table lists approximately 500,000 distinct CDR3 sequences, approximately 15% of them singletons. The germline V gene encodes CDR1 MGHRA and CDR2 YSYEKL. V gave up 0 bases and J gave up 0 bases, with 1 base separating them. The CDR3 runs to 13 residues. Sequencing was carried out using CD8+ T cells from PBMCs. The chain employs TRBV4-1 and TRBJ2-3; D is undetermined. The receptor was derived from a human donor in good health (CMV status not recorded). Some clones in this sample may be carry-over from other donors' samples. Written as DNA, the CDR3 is TGCGCCAGCAGCCAAGAAAGCACAGATACGCAGTATTTT. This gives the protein CASSQESTDTQYF.